This T cell receptor beta chain was recovered during a study of regulatory T cells in long-lasting Graves disease. Regarding time point: newly diagnosed GD, antithyroid drugs for less than 3 months. The authors made the TCR library using RNA they extracted from PBMCs. V was shortened by 6 bases and J by 6 bases, with 21 bases between the two germline ends. CDR3 length: 16 residues. At least ten counts were recorded for this clonotype. Its antigen is currently unknown. The authors built TCR beta libraries using iRepertoire HTBI primers and Arm-PCR of CDR3 regions. TCRdb re-derived calls from the multiplex PCR reads in MiXCR, one entry per CDR3 protein. Among 360,000 or so distinct CDR3 sequences listed, approximately 10% were seen once. Study observations and caveats: No thyroid tissue was studied; the work used peripheral blood only. TRBV28, TRBJ1-2 and TRBJ2-5 were segments that persistent disease favored.

The same specimen was also included in a second study, on T cells in Graves' hyperthyroidism and ophthalmopathy.

Sequencing used peripheral blood mononuclear cells (PBMCs), obtained at new diagnosis, from a patient treated with antithyroid drugs. The sequence was collected from a woman aged 18-29 years with Graves disease. The gene calls are TRBV12-3 or TRBV12-4 and TRBJ1-5; D is unresolved. Here the CDR3 reads CASSPDKEGVGQPQHF. The DNA for the CDR3 is TGTGCCAGCAGCCCTGACAAGGAGGGTGTAGGTCAGCCCCAGCATTTT.